This is a list of T cell receptor beta chains from one sample in a study of tumor and adjacent non-tumor tissue in lung cancer. TCRdb reprocessed the multiplex PCR reads via MiXCR and lists one record per CDR3 protein. This sample has just over 200,000 distinct CDR3 sequences; 71% occur once, and the top ten carry 20% to 25%. The sample comprised lung tumor tissue. The receptors shown here come from a man aged 55 to 70 with non-small cell lung cancer. Each CDR3 is given with its conserved first and last residue. D genes are given only for firm matches. Size tells how often a clone was seen (once, few, many) or the class of an expanded clone, and some rows leave it out.

j_gene,v_gene,d_gene,abundance,CDR3nt,CDR3aa
TRBJ1-6,TRBV10-3,TRBD1,-,TGTGCCATCAGTGAGGGCAGGGACAGGGGGTCCTATAACTCACCCCTCCACTTT,CAISEGRDRGSYNSPLHF
TRBJ2-6,TRBV4-3,-,few,TGCGCCAGCAACCAAGAGGCTGTGTCTGGGGCCAATGTCCTGACTTTC,CASNQEAVSGANVLTF
TRBJ2-3,TRBV4-3,TRBD2,many,TGCGCCAGCAGCCCGCGTCCGACTAGCGGGATTACAGATACGCAGTATTTT,CASSPRPTSGITDTQYF
TRBJ2-1,TRBV12-5,-,-,TGTGCCAGTGGTTTGCCTGCGGCGACTCTCTTCGATGAGCAGTTCTTC,CASGLPAATLFDEQFF
TRBJ2-3,TRBV20-1,TRBD2,-,TGCAGTGCTCCGACTAGCGGGGGGGTCCCTAGCACAGATACGCAGTATTTT,CSAPTSGGVPSTDTQYF
TRBJ1-1,TRBV7-9,-,-,TGTGCCAGCAGCTCCCCTTTTGACACTGAAGCTTTCTTT,CASSSPFDTEAFF
TRBJ1-4,TRBV12-3/TRBV12-4,-,once,TGTCCCAGCACCAGACAGAGTAATGAAAAACTGTTTTTT,CPSTRQSNEKLFF
TRBJ2-5,TRBV29-1,TRBD2,-,TGCAGCGTCACTAGCGGGGGGCCCCCAGGGACCCAGTACTTC,CSVTSGGPPGTQYF
TRBJ2-5,TRBV4-3,-,-,TGCGCCAGCATCCAAGAGGGTACAGGGACGCAAGAGACCCAGTACTTC,CASIQEGTGTQETQYF
TRBJ2-1,TRBV20-1,-,-,TGCAGTGCTTTAGCGCCTTCCTCCTACAATGAGCTGTTCTTC,CSALAPSSYNELFF
TRBJ2-5,TRBV11-3,-,-,TGTGTCAGCAGTTTCGGACGGTCGTCAGAGACCCAGTACTTC,CVSSFGRSSETQYF
TRBJ2-3,TRBV20-1,-,-,TGCATTGCAAGAGGAGGTGGACGGGCAGATACGCAGTATTTT,CIARGGGRADTQYF
TRBJ2-3,TRBV6-5,-,-,TGTGCCACCAGCCTTCTAGTGGGGGGGCCAAATACGCAGTATTTT,CATSLLVGGPNTQYF
TRBJ1-1,TRBV4-3,-,-,TGCACCAGCGGTCAAGACGTTTCGGGCAGTTCGGGCACTGAAGCTTTCTTT,CTSGQDVSGSSGTEAFF
TRBJ1-2,TRBV11-2,-,few,TGTGCCAGCAATTTATTGGGGCGGGGAGACACCTTC,CASNLLGRGDTF
TRBJ2-5,TRBV6-5,-,-,TGTGCCAGCAGTTACCCGAAGCGAGAGACCCAGTACTTC,CASSYPKRETQYF
TRBJ2-3,TRBV12-3/TRBV12-4,TRBD2,-,TGTGCCAGCATCTCCAGGGAGGGTGCAGATACGCTGTATTTT,CASISREGADTLYF
TRBJ1-2,TRBV7-9,-,-,TGTGCCAGCAGCTTAGGGGAGGGGATCCCCTATGGCTACACCTTC,CASSLGEGIPYGYTF
TRBJ2-7,TRBV6-5,TRBD1,-,TGTGCCAGCAGTGCACAGGGGCGGTTTTACGAGCAGTACTTC,CASSAQGRFYEQYF
TRBJ1-3,TRBV4-2,-,-,TGTACCAGCAGCCAAACAAGGGGGAACTCTGGAAACACCATATATTTT,CTSSQTRGNSGNTIYF
TRBJ1-1,TRBV11-2,TRBD1,medium-sized,TGTGCCAGCAGCTTGACAGGGAGAGGGACTGAAGCTTTCTTT,CASSLTGRGTEAFF
TRBJ2-5,TRBV20-1,-,-,TGCAGTGCTAGAGATCGAATAGGGGCTATCCAAGAGACCCAGTACTTC,CSARDRIGAIQETQYF
TRBJ2-3,TRBV12-3/TRBV12-4,TRBD2,-,TGTGCCAGCACCACGGGACTAGCGGGCACAGATACGCAGTATTTT,CASTTGLAGTDTQYF
TRBJ2-1,TRBV6-2/TRBV6-3,-,-,TGTGCCAGTAGTTATAGTGGTCAGGAGGTCGATGAGCAGTTCTTC,CASSYSGQEVDEQFF
TRBJ2-7,TRBV7-9,TRBD2,-,TGTGCCAGCAGCTCGGGACTAGCTGAGCAGTACTTC,CASSSGLAEQYF
TRBJ1-6,TRBV6-5,-,few,TGTGCCAGCAGTTACGTGGGGGAGCCCCAAGGGCCCCTCCACTTT,CASSYVGEPQGPLHF
TRBJ2-5,TRBV11-1,-,few,TGTGCCAGCAACTTAGCGACCAGGGAGACCCAGTACTTC,CASNLATRETQYF
TRBJ2-5,TRBV11-2,-,-,TGTGCCAGCAGCTTAACTCCTGGAGAGGAAGAGACCCAGTACTTC,CASSLTPGEEETQYF
TRBJ2-2,TRBV28,-,-,TGTGCCTCGAGGAGACCCGTAGCCGGGGAGCTGTTTTTT,CASRRPVAGELFF
TRBJ2-7,TRBV11-3,-,-,TGTGTCAGCAGCCCCGGGGGCGATGCCTACGAGGAGTACTTC,CVSSPGGDAYEEYF
TRBJ2-2,TRBV5-1,-,-,TGCGCCAGCAGCTTGGGGCAGGTGAACACCGGGGAGCTGTTTTTT,CASSLGQVNTGELFF
TRBJ2-3,TRBV11-3,-,-,TGTGCCAACAGCCCTAGTGCCACTATAGCGGTTTGGGGCACAGATACGCAGTATTTT,CANSPSATIAVWGTDTQYF
TRBJ2-5,TRBV5-1,-,many,TGCGCCAGCAGCGCCCAGGCCCAAGAGACCCAGTACTTC,CASSAQAQETQYF
TRBJ1-1,TRBV5-1,-,-,TGCGCCGGCAACGGTGATGGGGACACTGAAGCTTTCTTT,CAGNGDGDTEAFF
TRBJ1-5,TRBV11-2,-,many,TGTGCCAGCAGCTTAGATCTTGGGGTAAATCAGCCCCAGCATTTT,CASSLDLGVNQPQHF
TRBJ2-1,TRBV7-9,-,-,TGTGCCAGCAGCTTAGCTGGGGGTGAGCAGTTCTTC,CASSLAGGEQFF
TRBJ2-4,TRBV20-1,-,-,TGCAGTGCGCCGGTCAGGGCCAAAAACATTCAATACTTC,CSAPVRAKNIQYF
TRBJ2-7,TRBV28,TRBD2,few,TGTGCCAGCAGTTGGACTAGCGGGGGCCGTACCTACGAGCAGTACTTC,CASSWTSGGRTYEQYF
TRBJ2-3,TRBV5-6,-,-,TGTGCCAACAGCTTGGCCCTCCCAGATACGCAGTATTTT,CANSLALPDTQYF
TRBJ2-6,TRBV11-2,TRBD2,-,TGTGTCAGCAGTCCAACTAGCGAGGGAGCCACTGGGGCCGACGTCCTGACTTTC,CVSSPTSEGATGADVLTF
TRBJ1-1,TRBV20-1,-,-,TGCAGTGCTAGAATAGGGGGGTCCTACACTGAAGCCTTCTTT,CSARIGGSYTEAFF
TRBJ2-7,TRBV11-3,TRBD1,many,TGTGCCAGCAGCCTTATGACAGGGGGCTACGAGCAGTACTTC,CASSLMTGGYEQYF
TRBJ2-2,TRBV4-2,-,-,TGTGCCAGCAGCCAAGACGGTGGCACCAACACCTGGGAGCTGTTTTTT,CASSQDGGTNTWELFF
TRBJ2-1,TRBV5-1,-,-,TGCGCCAGCAGCTTGGATGGCGGGGTTTATGAGCAGTTCTTC,CASSLDGGVYEQFF
TRBJ2-4,TRBV12-3/TRBV12-4,TRBD2,-,TGTGCCAGCAGTCCAAGAGCGGGGGTAGGGAACAATCAGTACTTC,CASSPRAGVGNNQYF
TRBJ1-1,TRBV5-4,-,few,TGTGCCAGCAGCTTGACGTTGGGGAACACTGAAGCTTTCTTT,CASSLTLGNTEAFF
TRBJ1-2,TRBV5-1,-,-,TGCGCCAGCAGCTTGTTTCAGGGAGACGATGGCTACACCTTC,CASSLFQGDDGYTF
TRBJ1-5,TRBV12-3/TRBV12-4,-,-,TGTGCCAGCAGTTTAGGGAGGGGTGGTCAGCCCCAGCATTTT,CASSLGRGGQPQHF
TRBJ1-1,TRBV20-1,-,few,TGCAGTGCTTCCAGGGGCAGGCTGGTCACTGAAGCTTTCTTT,CSASRGRLVTEAFF